The 32 T cell receptor beta chains below all came from one sample that was sequenced in a study of cytomegalovirus exposure and HLA in healthy donors. Researchers ran the PCR with 60 Vbeta and 13 Jbeta primers. Sequencing used immunoSEQ multiplex PCR; TCRdb keeps in-frame clones, though not all of them. The sample shows some 190,000 clones, 70% to 80% of them seen only once. What was sequenced was PBMCs. The receptors stem from a young man in good health and CMV-seronegative.

The chain links TRBV27 to TRBJ2-6; D may be TRBD2 (5 bases). The CDR3 length is 20 residues. Trimming pared 1 base from V and 0 bases from J, leaving 19 bases between. The germline CDR1 and CDR2 sequences are MNHEY and SMNVEV (reference sequence). The CDR3: CASSLFSSGIINSGANVLTF. In DNA, the CDR3 is TGTGCCAGCAGTTTATTCTCCTCGGGAATTATTAACTCTGGGGCCAACGTCCTGACTTTC. Supplemented by reference TRBV27 and TRBJ2-6, the full variable domain reads EAQVTQNPRYLITVTGKKLTVTCSQNMNHEYMSWYRQDPGLGLRQIYYSMNVEVTDKGDVPEGYKVSRKEKRNFPLILESPSPNQTSLYFCASSLFSSGIINSGANVLTFGAGSRLTVL.

This rearrangement joins TRBV14 to TRBJ2-5; D is perhaps TRBD2 (5 bases). V was pared by 3 bases and J by 0 bases, with 11 bases between. The CDR3 extends over 15 amino acids. Germline V gene lookup returns CDR1 SGHDN and CDR2 FVKESK. CDR3 in amino acids: CASSQALAYQETQYF. CDR3 coding DNA: TGTGCCAGCAGCCAGGCCTTAGCGTACCAAGAGACCCAGTACTTC. Full variable domain (remainder filled in from reference TRBV14 and TRBJ2-5): EAGVTQFPSHSVIEKGQTVTLRCDPISGHDNLYWYRRVMGKEIKFLLHFVKESKQDESGMPNNRFLAERTGGTYSTLKVQPAELEDSGVYFCASSQALAYQETQYFGPGTRLLVL.

The chain uses TRBV7-6 and TRBJ1-1; unclear D gene. Germline assignment: CDR1 SGHVS and CDR2 FNYEAQ. Deletions cut 1 base from V and 1 base from J, with 16 bases between. This CDR3 is 17 amino acids long. DNA for the CDR3: TGTGCCAGCAGCTTAGTGAGGATGTATTCGTGGAACACTGAAGCTTTCTTT. Protein: CASSLVRMYSWNTEAFF. The full variable domain, its missing parts supplied by reference TRBV7-6 and TRBJ1-1, is GAGVSQSPRYKVTKRGQDVALRCDPISGHVSLYWYRQALGQGPEFLTYFNYEAQQDKSGLPNDRFSAERPEGSISTLTIQRTEQRDSAMYRCASSLVRMYSWNTEAFFGQGTRLTVV.

V gene TRBV10-3 combines with J gene TRBJ2-7; a possible D gene is TRBD1 (5 bases). Per the germline V gene, CDR1 is ENHRY and CDR2 is SYGVKD. V was trimmed by 6 bases and J by 0 bases, leaving 12 bases between them. The CDR3 runs to 14 residues. The CDR3 DNA sequence: TGTGCCATCAGCGTCTCAGGGAACTCCTACGAGCAGTACTTC. Amino acid sequence: CAISVSGNSYEQYF.

The chain has TRBV9 and TRBJ2-1; 8 bases fit TRBD2. CDR3 length: 15 amino acids. CDR1 and CDR2 (germline): SGDLS, YYNGEE. Trimming took 3 bases from V and 7 from J; bases not matched to a gene: 9. The CDR3 protein is CASSDVSGIKNEQFF. The CDR3 DNA is TGTGCCAGCAGCGACGTTAGCGGGATTAAAAATGAGCAGTTCTTC.

V usage is TRBV7-3 and J usage is TRBJ2-3, with D perhaps TRBD2 (5 bases). The CDR3 runs to 14 residues. Per germline, CDR1 SGHTA and CDR2 FQGTGA. Trimming removed 6 bases from V and 0 bases from J, with 10 bases in between. The CDR3 region is CASRRSGSTDTQYF. The CDR3 nucleotides are TGTGCCAGCAGGCGAAGCGGTAGCACAGATACGCAGTATTTT.

The V and J genes are TRBV13 and TRBJ2-7, with a tentative D call TRBD1 (6 bases). This CDR3 has 14 residues. The germline V gene has CDR1 PRHDT and CDR2 FYEKMQ (reference sequence). Trimming took off 5 bases at V and 3 bases at J, with 14 bases between the two ends. DNA for the CDR3: TGTGCCAGCAGCCGAGGGACACAGCTCTACGAGCAGTACTTC. Its protein is CASSRGTQLYEQYF.

The chain combines TRBV19 with TRBJ1-5, with 9 bases matching TRBD1. CDR1 and CDR2 (germline): LNHDA, SQIVND (reference sequence). J was trimmed by 7 bases and V by 4 bases; bases with no gene match: 5. CDR3 length: 14 amino acids. CDR3 in amino acids: CASSTGQGRQPQHF. In DNA form, the CDR3 reads TGTGCCAGTAGTACCGGACAGGGGAGACAGCCCCAGCATTTT. The whole variable domain, remainder taken from reference TRBV19 and TRBJ1-5, is DGGITQSPKYLFRKEGQNVTLSCEQNLNHDAMYWYRQDPGQGLRLIYYSQIVNDFQKGDIAEGYSVSREKKESFPLTVTSAQKNPTAFYLCASSTGQGRQPQHFGDGTRLSIL.

The V call is TRBV9, the J call TRBJ2-3, with D tentatively TRBD1 (6 bases). Trimming took 3 bases from V and 1 from J, leaving 15 bases between them. CDR3 length: 16 residues. From germline, CDR1 is SGDLS and CDR2 YYNGEE. The CDR3 DNA follows: TGTGCCAGCAGCGCCAGGGGCAGGGAAGGCACAGATACGCAGTATTTT. Amino acid sequence: CASSARGREGTDTQYF.

The chain is built from TRBV6-5 and TRBJ2-2; 10 bases are shared with TRBD2. Germline V CDR1 and CDR2: MNHEY, SVGAGI. The CDR3 runs 15 residues. J lost 0 bases, V lost 11 bases, and 6 bases had no gene match. The CDR3 loop is CAVGLAGANTGELFF. As DNA, the CDR3 is TGTGCCGTGGGGCTAGCGGGAGCGAACACCGGGGAGCTGTTTTTT.

The J gene is TRBJ1-5, the V gene TRBV28, with unresolved D. Trimming shortened V by 3 bases and J by 7 bases, and 7 bases separated the two germline ends. CDR3 length: 12 amino acids. Germline V gives CDR1 MDHEN, CDR2 SYDVKM. As DNA, the CDR3 is TGTGCCAGCAGTTTTAGGAGCCAGCCCCAGCATTTT. Its translation is CASSFRSQPQHF.

This clone was counted a few times. The gene calls are TRBV7-2 and TRBJ2-7, with D tentatively TRBD2 (5 bases). This CDR3 contains 13 residues. Germline assignment: CDR1 SGHTA and CDR2 FQGNSA. Trimming shortened V by 8 bases and J by 6 bases, and 17 bases separated the two germline ends. The chain's CDR3 is CASGTFTSCEQYF. The CDR3 region has the DNA TGTGCCAGCGGAACATTTACTAGTTGCGAGCAGTACTTC.

The rearrangement links TRBV29-1 to TRBJ2-1; the D gene is possibly TRBD1 (6 bases). CDR1 SQVTM and CDR2 ANQGSEA come from the germline V gene. V was cut by 7 bases and J by 5 bases, with 9 bases left in between. This CDR3 comprises 11 residues. The CDR3 protein is CSGYRDNEQFF. The CDR3 DNA reads as TGCAGCGGCTACAGGGACAATGAGCAGTTCTTC.

The rearrangement links TRBV18 to TRBJ2-5, with D perhaps TRBD1 (5 bases). Judging by the DNA end, TRBJ2-7 fits better; the J call may be wrong. The CDR3 has 15 amino acids. Germline V CDR1 and CDR2: KGHSH, LQKENI. The CDR3 DNA sequence: TGTGCCAGCTCACCGAAAGAAGGGGTGGCTTACGAGCAGTACTTC. It codes for CASSPKEGVAYEQYF.

The J gene is TRBJ1-4, the V gene TRBV7-9; TRBD1 aligns across 10 bases. The J segment lost 5 bases and the V segment lost 3 bases, leaving 0 bases of the junction unmatched. Per germline, CDR1 SEHNR and CDR2 FQNEAQ (reference sequence). This CDR3 region has 14 residues. Here the CDR3 reads CASSLGQGNEKLFF. As DNA, the CDR3 is TGTGCCAGCAGCTTGGGACAGGGGAATGAAAAACTGTTTTTT.

The count of this clone is one. This rearrangement joins TRBV29-1 to TRBJ1-5; 8 positions agree with TRBD1. V trimming: 6 bases; J trimming: 4 bases; junction bases outside the gene matches: 5. The CDR3 loop spans 13 amino acids. Germline CDR1 SQVTM, CDR2 ANQGSEA. As DNA, the CDR3 is TGCAGCGTAGGACAGGGCTCTAATCAGCCCCAGCATTTT. Translating it yields CSVGQGSNQPQHF.

This clone was detected only a few times. The chain recombines TRBV5-6 with TRBJ1-5, with D perhaps TRBD1 (5 bases). Between the trimmed V and J ends, which lost 4 bases and 7 bases, there was a span of 18 bases. Per germline, CDR1 SGHDT and CDR2 YYEEEE. This CDR3 region has 15 residues. The CDR3, as DNA: TGTGCCAGCAGCACAAGTCAGGGTATGGGACAGCCCCAGCATTTT. This codes for CASSTSQGMGQPQHF.

A remark on this clone: The same CDR3 can be traced to other DNA sequences in this sample. The genes are TRBV5-1 and TRBJ2-3; possibly TRBD2 for D (7 bases). This CDR3 has 15 residues. Germline assignment: CDR1 SGHRS and CDR2 YFSETQ. Trimming cost V 0 bases and J 3 bases, with 11 bases left between them. In nucleotides, the CDR3 is TGCGCCAGCAGCTTGGGGAGGGGGGGGACAGATACGCAGTATTTT. Translating it yields CASSLGRGGTDTQYF. Full variable domain (remainder filled in from reference TRBV5-1 and TRBJ2-3): KAGVTQTPRYLIKTRGQQVTLSCSPISGHRSVSWYQQTPGQGLQFLFEYFSETQRNKGNFPGRFSGRQFSNSRSEMNVSTLELGDSALYLCASSLGRGGTDTQYFGPGTRLTVL.

This chain uses TRBV5-6 with TRBJ2-7, with 7 nucleotides matching TRBD1. V was pared by 4 bases and J by 6 bases, with 13 bases of the junction left unmatched. Looked up from germline, CDR1 is SGHDT and CDR2 is YYEEEE. CDR3 length: 15 amino acids. This CDR3 is CASSPLGTAQREQYF. The CDR3 DNA follows: TGTGCCAGCAGCCCTTTAGGGACAGCCCAGCGCGAGCAGTACTTC.

CDR3 protein: CASSLEGGGPYNEQFF. The CDR3 DNA reads as TGTGCCAGCAGCTTAGAGGGCGGGGGGCCGTACAATGAGCAGTTCTTC. The chain uses TRBV7-6 and TRBJ2-1, with 8 positions matching TRBD2. The CDR3 is made up of 16 amino acids. Germline V gives CDR1 SGHVS, CDR2 FNYEAQ. V lost 1 base and J lost 4; bases outside the gene matches: 6.

The chain combines TRBV2 with TRBJ1-2; 9 nucleotides match TRBD1. With V trimmed by 7 bases and J by 3 bases, 12 bases remained unmatched. In germline, CDR1 is SNHLY, CDR2 FYNNEI. CDR3 length: 16 residues. CDR3 residues: CASTDWTGAFDYGYTF. DNA of the CDR3: TGTGCCAGCACCGACTGGACAGGGGCATTTGACTATGGCTACACCTTC.

This clone was observed a few times. The chain carries TRBV14 and TRBJ2-2; D gene unclear. There are 16 residues in the CDR3. Germline CDR1 SGHDN, CDR2 FVKESK. Trimming took 0 bases from V and 1 from J, leaving 9 bases between them. The CDR3 coding sequence is TGTGCCAGCAGCCAAGAGAGGAACCTGAACACCGGGGAGCTGTTTTTT. This encodes CASSQERNLNTGELFF.

V gene TRBV25-1 combines with J gene TRBJ1-4, with 7 bases fitting TRBD1. J lost 8 bases, V lost 4 bases, and 7 bases had no gene match. Germline V gene sequence: CDR1 MGHDK, CDR2 SYGVNS. This CDR3 region has 14 residues. The CDR3 sequence: CASSVRGVGEKLFF. The DNA of the CDR3 is TGTGCCAGCAGTGTCAGGGGGGTTGGGGAAAAACTGTTTTTT.

This clone appeared a few times. The rearrangement uses TRBV11-3 and TRBJ1-4, with a possible D match to TRBD1 (5 bases). Between the trimmed V and J ends, which lost 5 bases and 4 bases, there was a span of 14 bases. The CDR3 covers 15 residues. The germline V gene has CDR1 SGHNT and CDR2 YENEEA. CDR3 DNA: TGTGCCAGCAGCGCGGGCTCCGGGGGTAATGAAAAACTGTTTTTT. Its translation is CASSAGSGGNEKLFF.

V is TRBV29-1 and J is TRBJ2-1; D remains unclear. Germline V lookup: CDR1 SQVTM, CDR2 ANQGSEA. The CDR3 has 10 amino acids. V was cut by 6 bases and J by 4 bases, with 4 bases left in between. CDR3 amino acids: CSVGYNEQFF. The CDR3 DNA is TGCAGCGTCGGGTACAATGAGCAGTTCTTC.

The chain is built from TRBV10-3 and TRBJ2-1, with no clear D. Looked up from germline, CDR1 is ENHRY and CDR2 is SYGVKD. Trimming took off 0 bases at V and 2 bases at J, with 17 bases between the two ends. The CDR3 has 18 residues. The CDR3 DNA follows: TGTGCCATCAGTGAGTCTAGCCGCTTGGCGATTACCTACAATGAGCAGTTCTTC. Its translation is CAISESSRLAITYNEQFF.

CDR3 sequence reads: CASSSPRGGGPYEQYF. The CDR3 DNA follows: TGTGCCAGCAGTTCGCCCCGAGGAGGAGGTCCCTACGAGCAGTACTTC. The V and J genes are TRBV6-5 and TRBJ2-7; the D gene is possibly TRBD2 (5 bases). The CDR3 covers 16 residues. The germline CDR1 and CDR2 sequences are MNHEY and SVGAGI. V lost 4 bases to trimming and J lost 2 bases, with 18 bases between them.

This clone was detected only once. The rearrangement joins TRBV5-6 to TRBJ2-2, with D unclear. V lost 0 bases, J lost 1 base, and 10 bases lay in between. Germline lookup yields CDR1 SGHDT and CDR2 YYEEEE. The CDR3 covers 16 residues. The CDR3 loop reads CASSLVGQRNTGELFF. CDR3 nucleotide sequence: TGTGCCAGCAGCTTGGTTGGGCAGAGGAACACCGGGGAGCTGTTTTTT.

The rearrangement joins TRBV7-2 to TRBJ2-2; D may be TRBD2 (6 bases). The length of the CDR3 is 19 residues. Trimming cost V 2 bases and J 7 bases, with 26 bases left between them. Germline lookup yields CDR1 SGHTA and CDR2 FQGNSA. The CDR3 sequence: CASSLRLGLAGRWSGELFF. The CDR3 coding sequence is TGTGCCAGCAGCTTAAGGCTTGGTCTGGCAGGGAGGTGGAGCGGGGAGCTGTTTTTT.

The chain uses TRBV5-6 and TRBJ2-3; 7 bases agree with TRBD2. J lost 8 bases, V lost 5 bases, and 11 bases had no gene match. In germline, CDR1 is SGHDT, CDR2 YYEEEE. The CDR3 spans 14 residues. CDR3 nucleotides: TGTGCCAGCAGGACATCTTGGGGGAGGGGTACGCAGTATTTT. Its protein product is CASRTSWGRGTQYF.

V gene TRBV15 combines with J gene TRBJ1-5; TRBD1 is a possible D gene (5 bases). The CDR3 spans 17 residues. Trimming took off 0 bases at V and 2 bases at J, with 14 bases between the two ends. The germline CDR1 and CDR2 sequences are LNHNV and YYDKDF (reference sequence). The CDR3 DNA is TGTGCCACCAGCAGAGATTCGGGGGTATCGGGCAATCAGCCCCAGCATTTT. Its protein product is CATSRDSGVSGNQPQHF.

The chain couples TRBV7-8 to TRBJ2-1, with 8 bases matching TRBD2. This CDR3 region has 20 residues. Germline CDR1 reads SGHVS; CDR2 reads FQNEAQ. Unmatched junction bases numbered 17, after V lost 4 bases and J lost 0 bases. CDR3 DNA: TGTGCCAGCAGCTGCTTCCCGGGACTAGTCACTCTTCCCTCCTACAATGAGCAGTTCTTC. Translated: CASSCFPGLVTLPSYNEQFF.